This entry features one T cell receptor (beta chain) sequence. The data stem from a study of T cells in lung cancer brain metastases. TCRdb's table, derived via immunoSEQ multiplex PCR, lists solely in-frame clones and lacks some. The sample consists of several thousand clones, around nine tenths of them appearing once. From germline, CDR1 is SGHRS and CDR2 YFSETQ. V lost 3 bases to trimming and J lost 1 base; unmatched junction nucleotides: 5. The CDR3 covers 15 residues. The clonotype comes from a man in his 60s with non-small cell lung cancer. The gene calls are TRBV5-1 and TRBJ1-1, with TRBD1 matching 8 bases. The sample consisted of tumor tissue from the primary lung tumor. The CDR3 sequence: CASSSLDRENTEAFF. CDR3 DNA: TGCGCCAGCAGCTCGCTGGACAGGGAGAACACTGAAGCTTTCTTT. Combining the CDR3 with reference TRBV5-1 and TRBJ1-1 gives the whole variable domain KAGVTQTPRYLIKTRGQQVTLSCSPISGHRSVSWYQQTPGQGLQFLFEYFSETQRNKGNFPGRFSGRQFSNSRSEMNVSTLELGDSALYLCASSSLDRENTEAFFGQGTRLTVV.